The 6 T cell receptor beta chains in this list originate from one sample, sequenced in a study of molecular identifiers for immune sequencing clone quantification. Each CDR3 protein gets one entry after TCRdb re-called the PCR reads with MiXCR. Of about 640,000 distinct CDR3 sequences in the sample, 15% to 20% were seen once. The sequencing input was naive CD8+ T cells from blood, with Jurkat cell RNA spiked in. Subset specified: FACS-sorted CD8+CD4-CCR7+CD45RA+ naive T cells. The receptors were sampled from a human donor in good health. Some libraries in this study had Jurkat cell RNA spiked in.

This clonotype was observed a handful of times. The chain employs TRBV18 and TRBJ2-1, with 8 bases identical to TRBD1. The V and J ends lost 6 bases and 7 bases, in that order; junction bases with no gene match: 5. The V gene's germline CDR1 is KGHSH and CDR2 LQKENI. This CDR3 is 13 amino acids long. CDR3 coding DNA: TGTGCCAGCTCCGGACAGGGCCTGAATGAGCAGTTCTTC. Its protein product is CASSGQGLNEQFF.

This chain joins TRBV11-3 and TRBJ2-3; 12 bases map to TRBD2. The ends lost 4 bases at V and 2 bases at J; junction bases unmatched: 7. The CDR3 has 17 amino acids. Per the germline V gene, CDR1 is SGHNT and CDR2 is YENEEA. The CDR3 protein is CASSSIGLAGITDTQYF. For the CDR3, the DNA is TGTGCCAGCAGCTCAATAGGACTAGCGGGGATCACAGATACGCAGTATTTT.

This clonotype has ten or more counts. The chain combines TRBV27 with TRBJ1-1; D might be TRBD1 (6 bases). Germline loops: CDR1 MNHEY, CDR2 SMNVEV (reference sequence). The ends were cut back, 7 bases at V and 4 bases at J, with 19 bases in the middle. This CDR3 has 15 residues. CDR3 nucleotides: TGTGCCAGCATCGCGGGGGGCCGAGGGGGCACTGAAGCTTTCTTT. Translating it yields CASIAGGRGGTEAFF.

This clonotype was counted between two and nine times. A read error may be the cause here, since a much bigger clone is one base away. V usage is TRBV7-2 and J usage is TRBJ2-6, with 7 bases fitting TRBD1. The CDR3 is 17 residues long. The germline V gene encodes CDR1 SGHTA and CDR2 FQGNSA. The CDR3 coding sequence is TGTGCCGGCAGCTTTGGGACAGTACCGTCTGGGGCCAACGTCCTGACTTTC. Translation: CAGSFGTVPSGANVLTF.

Details on this clonotype: This may stem from a read error, because a much larger clone lies one nucleotide away. The CDR3 carries no conserved terminal phenylalanine or tryptophan, so it likely arises from a read error. The J gene is TRBJ2-1, the V gene TRBV16; D may be TRBD2 (6 bases). This CDR3 region has 14 residues. The V end lost 4 bases, the J end lost 3 bases, and 10 bases lay between the germline ends. The germline V gene has CDR1 KGHSY and CDR2 FQNENV. The chain's CDR3 is CASSPGGLYNEQFC. CDR3 nucleotide sequence: TGTGCCAGCAGCCCCGGGGGACTCTACAATGAGCAGTTCTGC.

Many counts were recorded for this clonotype. This chain uses TRBV11-2 with TRBJ2-7; a possible D gene is TRBD1 (6 bases). This CDR3 spans 15 amino acids. Germline CDR1 is SGHAT and CDR2 is FQNNGV. V lost 0 bases, J lost 3 bases, and 12 bases lay in between. The CDR3 sequence is CASSLEGAPSYEQYF. In DNA, the CDR3 is TGTGCCAGCAGCTTAGAGGGGGCCCCTAGCTACGAGCAGTACTTC.